The text below deals with one TCR beta chain. This sample is part of a study of T cell changes during pregnancy in multiple sclerosis. The data were produced by immunoSEQ multiplex PCR, yet TCRdb's version contains in-frame clones alone and is incomplete. The sample has roughly 64,000 clones; about 90% are singletons. V was shortened by 1 base and J by 7 bases, with 8 bases between the two germline ends. This CDR3 has 13 residues. Germline CDR1 reads SGHTS; CDR2 reads YDEGEE. The sample was peripheral blood, taken in the third trimester of pregnancy. The chain carries TRBV5-8 and TRBJ1-4; no clear D gene. This TCR derives from a female donor in good health, enrolled as a control in a pregnancy study. In DNA form, the CDR3 reads TGTGCCAGCAGCTTGACTAGTCGTGAAAAACTGTTTTTT. Its protein product is CASSLTSREKLFF. The entire variable domain, with the rest obtained from reference TRBV5-8 and TRBJ1-4, is as follows: EAGVTQSPTHLIKTRGQQATLRCSPISGHTSVYWYQQALGLGLQFLLWYDEGEERNRGNFPPRFSGRQFPNYSSELNVNALELEDSALYLCASSLTSREKLFFGSGTQLSVL.